These T cell receptor beta chains were read from a single sample in a study of cytomegalovirus exposure and HLA in healthy donors. Data came from immunoSEQ multiplex PCR; TCRdb stores just in-frame clones and leaves some out. The sample lists about 170,000 clones, roughly 85% occurring once. Input material: PBMCs. The receptors stem from a man between 25 and 39 years old in good health and CMV-seropositive. Both conserved end residues are trimmed from each CDR3. The order of the fields is V gene, J gene, CDR3 protein.

>TRBV11-3|TRBJ2-7
ASSLTGGVYEQY
>TRBV5-4|TRBJ1-2
ASSLDREGGYT
>TRBV9|TRBJ1-1
ASSGQRLSEAF
>TRBV4-3|TRBJ2-3
ASSQGPAGLSGYTDTQY
>TRBV7-9|TRBJ1-2
ASSLAPGQDGYT
>TRBV6-5|TRBJ2-5
ASSYRGIQETQY
>TRBV19|TRBJ2-7
ASSIGTGGSYEQY
>TRBV11-3|TRBJ1-1
ASSRSTNTEAF
>TRBV30|TRBJ2-1
AWTTAEEQF
>TRBV28|TRBJ1-1
ASSVLTEAF
>TRBV7-9|TRBJ1-3
SSSSDRHPSGNTIY
>TRBV7-3|TRBJ1-2
ASSLRQGYGYT
>TRBV19|TRBJ2-2
ASSIGPAGELF
>TRBV5-1|TRBJ2-3
ASSFSGVSTDTQY
>TRBV4-1|TRBJ1-3
ASSQGTPGWGNTIY
>TRBV7-2|TRBJ2-3
ASSFRLAGDSDTQY
>TRBV2|TRBJ2-1
ASRGGTSGRQF
>TRBV11-3|TRBJ2-4
ASSLDARSGQGKNIQY
>TRBV7-3|TRBJ2-5
ASSLTGQGGKETQY
>TRBV11-2|TRBJ2-3
ASSPSFARTDTQY
>TRBV11-3|TRBJ2-7
ASSRDFSEQY
>TRBV30|TRBJ2-7
AYSGGYEQY
>TRBV27|TRBJ1-1
ASRFRAEAF
>TRBV18|TRBJ1-3
ASSPQGATGNTIY
>TRBV12-5|TRBJ2-5
ASGPQAGAETQY
>TRBV4-3|TRBJ1-3
ASSSIYRGSGNTIY
>TRBV7-2|TRBJ2-7
ASSQTGFYGWEQY
>TRBV7-2|TRBJ1-5
ASSLEGRQGRQPQH
>TRBV30|TRBJ2-2
AWSVFLNGELF
>TRBV27|TRBJ2-3
ASSPLRLEGTDTQY
>TRBV10-1|TRBJ2-7
ASSDRPYEQY
>TRBV6-1|TRBJ2-5
ASSTGLAGETQY
>TRBV7-2|TRBJ2-1
ASTRWATSGGNEQF
>TRBV7-3|TRBJ1-3
ASSLKGGAGNTIY
>TRBV4-3|TRBJ2-3
ASSNGHRGVDTQY
>TRBV6-1|TRBJ1-5
ASSGWPGGRAFRPQH
>TRBV5-4|TRBJ2-7
ASSSGRAHRDEQY
>TRBV25-1|TRBJ1-1
ARQGGNTEAF
>TRBV7-2|TRBJ1-2
ASSFTGGTRGGYT
>TRBV5-4|TRBJ2-2
ASSLLAGATGELF
>TRBV7-2|TRBJ1-3
ASSYLPGESGNTIY
>TRBV5-5|TRBJ2-5
ASRPIESVAGGIQETQY
>TRBV28|.
ASSSPGTYEQY
>TRBV7-2|.
ASSTDSTYEQY
>TRBV11-2|TRBJ1-1
ASSLQGTEAF
>TRBV9|TRBJ2-5
ASSVGSGKGETQY